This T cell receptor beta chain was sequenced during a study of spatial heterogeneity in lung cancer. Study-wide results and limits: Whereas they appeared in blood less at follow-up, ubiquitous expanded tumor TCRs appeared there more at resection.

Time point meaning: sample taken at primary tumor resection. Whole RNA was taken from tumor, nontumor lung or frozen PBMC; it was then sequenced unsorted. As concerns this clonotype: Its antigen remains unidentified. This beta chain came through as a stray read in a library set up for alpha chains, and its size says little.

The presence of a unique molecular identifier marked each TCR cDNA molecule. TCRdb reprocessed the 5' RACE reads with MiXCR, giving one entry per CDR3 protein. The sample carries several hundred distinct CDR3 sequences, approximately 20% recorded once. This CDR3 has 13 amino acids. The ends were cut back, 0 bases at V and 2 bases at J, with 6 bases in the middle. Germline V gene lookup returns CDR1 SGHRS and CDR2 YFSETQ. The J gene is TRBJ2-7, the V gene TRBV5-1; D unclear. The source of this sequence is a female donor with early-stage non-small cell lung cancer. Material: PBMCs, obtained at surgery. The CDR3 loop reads CASSLGPAYEQYF. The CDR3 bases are TGCGCCAGCAGCTTGGGACCAGCCTACGAGCAGTACTTC.